A selection of T cell receptor beta chains follows, all from one sample in a study of beta chain features in type 1 diabetes. Libraries were prepared by immunoSEQ multiplex PCR; TCRdb keeps only in-frame clonotypes and omits some of them. This sample has 250,000 to 300,000 clones, with roughly 13% found just once. Sequenced: naive CD4+ T cells from blood. These receptors came from a man aged 30 to 45 with type 1 diabetes. The conserved cysteine and the conserved F or W are not part of the CDR3 here. Size tells how often a clone was seen (once, few, many) or the class of an expanded clone, and some rows leave it out.

V: TRBV4-1; J: TRBJ1-2; size: -; CDR3: ASSPGQGNYGYT
V: TRBV28; J: TRBJ1-2; size: -; CDR3: ATKSDGYT
V: TRBV29-1; J: TRBJ1-2; size: -; CDR3: SVDTEMFYGYT
V: TRBV5-1; J: TRBJ1-2; size: few; CDR3: ASSPRDRGNYGYT
V: TRBV27; J: TRBJ1-2; size: -; CDR3: ASSSRAMRASNYGYT
V: TRBV28; J: TRBJ2-7; size: -; CDR3: ASMTGHSYEQY
V: TRBV29-1; J: TRBJ2-7; size: few; CDR3: SVAGGVGEQY
V: TRBV29-1; J: TRBJ1-3; size: few; CDR3: SGREFSGNTIY
V: TRBV30; J: TRBJ1-2; size: few; CDR3: AWSVGHRKNT
V: TRBV7-8; J: TRBJ2-7; size: few; CDR3: ASSLTGPPVEQY
V: TRBV9; J: TRBJ2-5; size: few; CDR3: ASAWGTGTSQETQY
V: TRBV11-2; J: TRBJ2-5; size: few; CDR3: ASSRSLQREAPYQY
V: TRBV4-1; J: TRBJ1-2; size: few; CDR3: ASSQAWNRDNYGYT
V: TRBV20-1; J: TRBJ1-2; size: -; CDR3: SARDRVQV
V: TRBV28; J: TRBJ1-2; size: -; CDR3: ASSLGLNYGYT